The T cell receptor beta chain under discussion was sequenced for a study of graft-versus-host responses after intestinal transplantation. Whole-study context: Transplant recipients had multivisceral, liver-intestinal, or isolated intestinal grafts. Anti-thymocyte globulin was used for induction in all recipients, who then took tacrolimus and steroids for approximately 3 years. Study observations and caveats: Elevated graft-versus-host to host-versus-graft clonal ratios in allografts were recorded for patients with graft-donor T cell macrochimerism. Detection of GvH clones occurred in recipient marrow, and some had their first appearance in ileum or blood.

Trimming removed 0 bases from V and 8 bases from J, with 11 bases in between. The CDR3 loop spans 13 amino acids. Germline CDR1 and CDR2: SGHRS and YFSETQ. This clone was counted once. What it recognizes is unknown. The data were produced by immunoSEQ multiplex PCR, yet TCRdb's version contains in-frame clones alone and is incomplete. The sample has about 120,000 clones; about nine tenths are singletons. The chain has TRBV5-1 and TRBJ1-1; tentatively, D is TRBD1 (5 bases). The TCR comes from a human donor who received an intestinal transplant. Sample: unstimulated CD4+ T cells sorted from spleen or lymph node cells, taken before intestinal transplant. The CDR3 coding sequence is TGCGCCAGCAGCTTGGGGAGTCGGGGGGAAGCTTTCTTT. This codes for CASSLGSRGEAFF.